The rows below give T cell receptor beta chains drawn from one sample of a study of CD8+CD57+ T cells in acquired aplastic anemia. TCRdb called the reads again in MiXCR, with one record for every CDR3 protein. The sample has under 200,000 distinct CDR3 sequences, around 50% seen once. Sequencing was performed on sorted CD4+, CD8+, or CD8+CD57+ T cells (not recorded which) from PBMCs. Receptors originate from a human donor with aplastic anemia. Both conserved end residues are part of each CDR3. The D gene is left open where the match is weak. The listing skips clone size in some rows; elsewhere it reads once, few, many or a size class.

clone size	V gene	J gene	D gene	CDR3 DNA	CDR3 protein
NA	TRBV14	TRBJ1-2	TRBD1	TGTGCCAGCAGCCGACAGGGGGAAGGGACCTATGGCTACACCTTC	CASSRQGEGTYGYTF
many	TRBV14	TRBJ1-2	NA	TGTGCCAGCAGCCAAGAATTCGGCACAGCCCTCTATGGCTACACCTTC	CASSQEFGTALYGYTF
NA	TRBV25-1	TRBJ1-5	NA	TGTGCCAGCAGTGCTGCTGTAGGGGTAAATCAGCCCCAGCATTTT	CASSAAVGVNQPQHF
NA	TRBV24-1	TRBJ1-2	NA	TGTGCCACCAGTGATTTTGCAGGGGTCGGAGGCTACACCTTC	CATSDFAGVGGYTF
NA	TRBV10-3	TRBJ2-7	TRBD1	TGCAGTACCGGACAGGGCTCCTACGAGCAGTACTTC	CSTGQGSYEQYF
NA	TRBV7-8	TRBJ2-7	TRBD2	TGTGCCAGCAGCTTAGAAATAGCGGGCTACGAGCAGTACTTC	CASSLEIAGYEQYF
once	TRBV15	TRBJ2-2	NA	TGTGCCACCAGCAGAGACTTAACAGTGTTGGGGGAGCTGTTTTTT	CATSRDLTVLGELFF
few	TRBV19	TRBJ1-2	TRBD1	TGTGCCAGTAGGGGGACAGTCTATGGCTACACCTTC	CASRGTVYGYTF
many	TRBV20-1	TRBJ2-7	NA	TGCAGTGCAACCGGAGGAACCCCGGGGGAGCAGTACTTC	CSATGGTPGEQYF
once	TRBV7-2	TRBJ2-1	TRBD1	TGCGCCAGCAGCCAAGTTGGGACAGGGAGACGAAATGGGCAGTTCTTC	CASSQVGTGRRNGQFF
NA	TRBV5-1	TRBJ2-7	NA	TGCGCCAGCAGCTTGGCCGGCACGGTCTACGAGCAGTACTTC	CASSLAGTVYEQYF
few	TRBV25-1	TRBJ2-7	NA	TGTGCCAGCAGCTCCGAGGGGGGGTCCTACGAGCAGTACTTC	CASSSEGGSYEQYF
NA	TRBV6-2/TRBV6-3	TRBJ2-1	TRBD2	TGTGCCAGCAGTTATGTGGCTAGCGGGAGACCTTACAATGAGCAGTTCTTC	CASSYVASGRPYNEQFF
NA	TRBV7-9	TRBJ2-7	NA	TGTGCCAGCACCCAGGGGGGGGAGCAGTACTTC	CASTQGGEQYF
many	TRBV27	TRBJ1-6	NA	TGTGCCAGCAGTATCCTCGTGGGCGGGACCCTTAATTCACCCCTCCACTTT	CASSILVGGTLNSPLHF
few	TRBV19	TRBJ2-3	NA	TGTGCCAGTAAAGACAGAGGCACAGATACGCAGTATTTT	CASKDRGTDTQYF
NA	TRBV2	TRBJ1-2	TRBD1	TGTGCCAGCAGTGAGGGACAGCCTCAGCTCTATGGCTACACCTTC	CASSEGQPQLYGYTF
many	TRBV5-1	TRBJ1-2	NA	TGCGCCAGCAGCTCACAGGAGAACTATGGCTACACCTTC	CASSSQENYGYTF
many	TRBV7-2	TRBJ2-5	NA	TGTGCCAGCAGCTTCTTGGGAGAGGAGACCCAGTACTTC	CASSFLGEETQYF
NA	TRBV4-1	TRBJ2-2	NA	TGCGCCAGCAGCCAAGATGCGTTAGGGGCCCTACACGTCACTGGGGAGCTGTTTTTT	CASSQDALGALHVTGELFF
NA	TRBV24-1	TRBJ2-1	TRBD1	TGTGCCACCAGTAGCAGGGGGTCCTACAATGAGCAGTTCTTC	CATSSRGSYNEQFF
NA	TRBV28	TRBJ2-7	TRBD2	TGTGCCAGCAGTTTTACGGGAGGGGCCTACGAGCAGTACTTC	CASSFTGGAYEQYF
few	TRBV18	TRBJ2-1	TRBD2	TGTGCCAGCTCACCGGCTAGCGGCAATGAGCAGTTCTTC	CASSPASGNEQFF
NA	TRBV5-1	TRBJ2-3	NA	TGCGCCAGCAGCTTTACGCCGGGAACCACAGATACGCAGTATTTT	CASSFTPGTTDTQYF
many	TRBV28	TRBJ1-5	TRBD1	TGTGCCAGCAGTTCGACAGGGGTTAGGAAGCCCCAGCATTTT	CASSSTGVRKPQHF
few	TRBV10-3	TRBJ1-1	NA	TGTGCCATCACAGAGGGAATGAACACTGAAGCTTTCTTT	CAITEGMNTEAFF
many	TRBV6-2/TRBV6-3	TRBJ2-1	TRBD2	TGTGCCAGCAGCGGGACTAGCGGGACGAATGAGCAGTTCTTC	CASSGTSGTNEQFF
NA	TRBV19	TRBJ1-1	NA	TGTGCCAGTAGAAGTAATAGGAACACTGAAGCTTTCTTT	CASRSNRNTEAFF
NA	TRBV20-1	TRBJ1-5	TRBD1	TGCAGTGCTAGAGTGGCAGGGGGATTCCAGCCCCAGCATTTT	CSARVAGGFQPQHF
many	TRBV28	TRBJ2-7	TRBD1	TGTGCCAGCAGTTTTCCACAGGGGCTTACCTACGAGCAGTACTTC	CASSFPQGLTYEQYF
NA	TRBV6-2/TRBV6-3	TRBJ2-7	TRBD1	TGTGCCAGCAGCCATGACAGGGACGAGCAGTACTTC	CASSHDRDEQYF
NA	TRBV29-1	TRBJ1-2	TRBD1	TGCAGCGTTGACCCGGGACAGGGCGCTTATGGCTACACCTTC	CSVDPGQGAYGYTF
many	TRBV11-1	TRBJ2-3	NA	TGTGCCAGCAGCTTAGATCAGGCAGGAAGCACAGATACGCAGTATTTT	CASSLDQAGSTDTQYF
few	TRBV3-1	TRBJ1-5	NA	TGTGCCAGCAGCCAAGATCCGGCGAATCAGCCCCAGCATTTT	CASSQDPANQPQHF
many	TRBV19	TRBJ2-3	TRBD1	TGTGCCAGTAGTATAGGGTGGGACAGGCCTGAAGATACGCAGTATTTT	CASSIGWDRPEDTQYF
many	TRBV5-1	TRBJ2-5	TRBD2	TGCGCCAGCAGCCAACAAGCGGGACTGTTAGAGACCCAGTACTTC	CASSQQAGLLETQYF
NA	TRBV9	TRBJ2-5	NA	TGTGCCAGCAGCGTAGATGGCTTGGAGACCCAGTACTTC	CASSVDGLETQYF
few	TRBV20-1	TRBJ1-1	TRBD1	TGCAGTGCTACTACAGGGGAAACTGAAGCTTTCTTT	CSATTGETEAFF
many	TRBV19	TRBJ1-6	NA	TGTGCCAGTAGCAAGGACCCGTCGAGCTCCTATAATTCACCCCTCCACTTT	CASSKDPSSSYNSPLHF
NA	TRBV7-9	TRBJ2-5	NA	TGTGCCAGCAGCTTAGGCGGAGGGACCCAGTACTTC	CASSLGGGTQYF
NA	TRBV19	TRBJ2-3	NA	TGTGCCAGTAGTATTCCAGGGAACACTGATACGCAGTATTTT	CASSIPGNTDTQYF
NA	TRBV12-3/TRBV12-4	TRBJ1-2	NA	TGTGCCAGCAGCTTCCCCGGGGGTGGCTACACCTTC	CASSFPGGGYTF
NA	TRBV7-2	TRBJ2-1	NA	TGTGCCAGCTCCCTCGCCCCGTTCAATGAGCAGTTCTTC	CASSLAPFNEQFF
many	TRBV19	TRBJ1-5	NA	TGTGCCAGTAGTATCGGGGGCGGGTATCAGCCCCAGCATTTT	CASSIGGGYQPQHF
NA	TRBV7-9	TRBJ1-1	TRBD1	TGTGCCAGCAGCCGAACAGGGGATCTCACTGAAGCTTTCTTT	CASSRTGDLTEAFF
many	TRBV12-3/TRBV12-4	TRBJ1-5	NA	TGTGCCAGCAGTTTATCCTCCGGGGATCAGCCCCAGCATTTT	CASSLSSGDQPQHF
NA	TRBV29-1	TRBJ1-4	NA	TGCAGCGGGGGGGAACAAGCAACTAATGAAAAACTGTTTTTT	CSGGEQATNEKLFF
many	TRBV9	TRBJ1-2	TRBD1	TGTGCCAGCAGGACAGGGGAGGACTATGGCTACACCTTC	CASRTGEDYGYTF
many	TRBV4-2	TRBJ1-1	NA	TGTGCCAGCAGCGGCCGAGTTGAGGGTAGGACTGAAGCTTTCTTT	CASSGRVEGRTEAFF
NA	TRBV11-2	TRBJ2-7	NA	TGTGCCAGCAGCTCTTGGACCGGGACAAACGGCTACGAGCAGTACTTC	CASSSWTGTNGYEQYF
NA	TRBV20-1	TRBJ2-7	NA	TGCAGTGCTATTCGGACGGTAGAGGACGAGCAGTACTTC	CSAIRTVEDEQYF
many	TRBV19	TRBJ2-3	NA	TGTGCCAGTAGTATTCTTCTGGTAACGCCAGGGACAGATACGCAGTATTTT	CASSILLVTPGTDTQYF
few	TRBV10-3	TRBJ2-7	TRBD2	TGTGCCATCAGTGACCGGGGGGGTTCCTACGAGCAGTACTTC	CAISDRGGSYEQYF
NA	TRBV19	TRBJ1-2	NA	TGTGCCAGTAGTGCCACCCAGGCGGGTGGCTACACCTTC	CASSATQAGGYTF
few	TRBV6-1	TRBJ1-4	NA	TGTGCCACAGGCCCGTCCCGCGGCGAAAAACTGTTTTTT	CATGPSRGEKLFF
NA	TRBV18	TRBJ1-1	NA	TGTGCCAGCTCACCTGAGGGTACATGGCTGAACACTGAAGCTTTCTTT	CASSPEGTWLNTEAFF
many	TRBV6-1	TRBJ2-4	TRBD2	TGTGCCAGCAGCTCTCTAGCGGGAGGATCGACCAAAAACATTCAGTACTTC	CASSSLAGGSTKNIQYF